This T cell receptor beta chain came from a study of cytomegalovirus exposure and HLA in healthy donors. V lost 1 base, J lost 7 bases, and 10 bases lay in between. The CDR3 is 13 residues long. Germline lookup yields CDR1 SGHVS and CDR2 FQNEAQ. As for this clone: Its antigen is undetermined.

The table came from immunoSEQ multiplex PCR; TCRdb's copy has only in-frame clones and leaves some out. The sample yields around 65,000 clones, around 92% seen once. Findings and limits, study-wide: Researchers catalogued around 150 TCR beta chains as cytomegalovirus-associated.

What was sequenced was PBMCs. This receptor was taken from a man younger than 35 in good health and CMV-seropositive. J is TRBJ1-2 and V is TRBV7-8; D not certain. Written as DNA, the CDR3 is TGTGCCAGCAGCTTAGTGGACGGAGGTGGCTACACCTTC. It yields the protein CASSLVDGGGYTF.